This T cell receptor beta chain is from a study of shared clonotypes between healthy human individuals. The authors ran the assay at deep level. The repertoire was sequenced with immunoSEQ multiplex PCR; TCRdb's copy has only in-frame clones and lacks some. Here the sample spans 650,000 to 800,000 clones, roughly 72% being singletons. The J segment lost 2 bases and the V segment lost 4 bases, leaving 4 bases of the junction unmatched. Germline loops: CDR1 SGHTA, CDR2 FQGNSA. The CDR3 is 15 residues long. This receptor was identified in a woman aged 25 to 39 in good health. Specimen: memory CD4+ T cells sorted from blood. The subset: CD45RA-negative fraction. The rearrangement links TRBV7-2 to TRBJ2-7, with 11 positions matching TRBD2. The CDR3 nucleotides read TGTGCCAGCAGCTACCTAGCGGGAGGAACCTACGAGCAGTACTTC. The encoded protein is CASSYLAGGTYEQYF.